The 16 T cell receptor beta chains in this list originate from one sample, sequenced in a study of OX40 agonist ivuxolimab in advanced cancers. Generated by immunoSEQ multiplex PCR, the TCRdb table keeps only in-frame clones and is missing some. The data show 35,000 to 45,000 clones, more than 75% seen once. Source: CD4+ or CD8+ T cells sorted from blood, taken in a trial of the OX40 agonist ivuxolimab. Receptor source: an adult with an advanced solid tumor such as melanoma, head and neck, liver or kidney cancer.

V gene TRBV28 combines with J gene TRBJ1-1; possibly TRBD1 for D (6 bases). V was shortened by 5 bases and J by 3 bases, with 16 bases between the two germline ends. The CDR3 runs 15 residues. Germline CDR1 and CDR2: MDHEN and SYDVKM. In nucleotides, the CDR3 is TGTGCCAGCAGTCCGGTTTACAGGGATTACACTGAAGCTTTCTTT. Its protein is CASSPVYRDYTEAFF.

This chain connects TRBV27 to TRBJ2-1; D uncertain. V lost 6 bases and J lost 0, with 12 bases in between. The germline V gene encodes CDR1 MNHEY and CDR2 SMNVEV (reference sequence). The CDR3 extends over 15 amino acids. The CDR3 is CASSMQASSYNEQFF. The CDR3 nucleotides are TGTGCCAGCAGCATGCAGGCGAGCTCCTACAATGAGCAGTTCTTC.

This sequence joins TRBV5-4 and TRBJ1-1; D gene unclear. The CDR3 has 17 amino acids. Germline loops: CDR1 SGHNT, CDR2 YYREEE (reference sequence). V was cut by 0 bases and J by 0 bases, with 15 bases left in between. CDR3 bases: TGTGCCAGCAGCTTGGAAAGTAACGGCTTAATGAACACTGAAGCTTTCTTT. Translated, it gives CASSLESNGLMNTEAFF. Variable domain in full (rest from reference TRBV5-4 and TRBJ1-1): ETGVTQSPTHLIKTRGQQVTLRCSSQSGHNTVSWYQQALGQGPQFIFQYYREEENGRGNFPPRFSGLQFPNYSSELNVNALELDDSALYLCASSLESNGLMNTEAFFGQGTRLTVV.

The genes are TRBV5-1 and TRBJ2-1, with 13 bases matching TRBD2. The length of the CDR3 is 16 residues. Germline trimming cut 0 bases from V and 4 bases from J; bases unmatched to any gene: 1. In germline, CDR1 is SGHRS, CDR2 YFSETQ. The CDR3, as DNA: TGCGCCAGCAGCTTGGGGACTAGCGGGGGTTACAATGAGCAGTTCTTC. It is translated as CASSLGTSGGYNEQFF.

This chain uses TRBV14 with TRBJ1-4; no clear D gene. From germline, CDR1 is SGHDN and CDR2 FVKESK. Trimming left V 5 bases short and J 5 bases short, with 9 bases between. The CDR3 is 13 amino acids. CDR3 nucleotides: TGTGCCAGCAGCAGGCAGATAAATGAAAAACTGTTTTTT. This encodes CASSRQINEKLFF.

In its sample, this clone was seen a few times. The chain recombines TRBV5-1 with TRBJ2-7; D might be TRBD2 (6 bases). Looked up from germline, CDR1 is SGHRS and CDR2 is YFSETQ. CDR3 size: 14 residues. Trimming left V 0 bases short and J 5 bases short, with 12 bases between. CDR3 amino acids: CASSLGWGEDEQYF. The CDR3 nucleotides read TGCGCCAGCAGCTTGGGGTGGGGGGAAGACGAGCAGTACTTC.

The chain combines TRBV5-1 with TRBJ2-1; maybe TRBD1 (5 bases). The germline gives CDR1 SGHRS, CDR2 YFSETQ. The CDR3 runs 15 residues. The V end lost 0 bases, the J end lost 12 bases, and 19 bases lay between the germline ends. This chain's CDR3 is CASSLEFYVWQGQFF. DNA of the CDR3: TGCGCCAGCAGCTTGGAGTTTTACGTTTGGCAGGGGCAGTTCTTC.

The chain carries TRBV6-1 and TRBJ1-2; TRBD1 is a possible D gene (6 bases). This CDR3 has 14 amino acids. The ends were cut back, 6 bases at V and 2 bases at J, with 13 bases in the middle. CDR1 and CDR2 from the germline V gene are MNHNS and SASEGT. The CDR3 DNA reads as TGTGCCAGCAGACCGGGACACTCAAACTATGGCTACACCTTC. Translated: CASRPGHSNYGYTF.

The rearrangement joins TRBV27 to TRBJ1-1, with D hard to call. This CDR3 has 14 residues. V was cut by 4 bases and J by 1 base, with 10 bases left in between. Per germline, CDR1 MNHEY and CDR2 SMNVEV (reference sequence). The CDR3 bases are TGTGCCAGCAGTTGGCGCGGGCGGAACACTGAAGCTTTCTTT. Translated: CASSWRGRNTEAFF.

The CDR3 loop reads CASTLTTQMNTEAFF. In DNA form, the CDR3 reads TGTGCCAGCACCCTTACGACACAAATGAACACTGAAGCTTTCTTT. The chain joins TRBV28 to TRBJ1-1; D is unresolved. Deletions cut 7 bases from V and 0 bases from J, with 15 bases between. The CDR3 contains 15 residues. Germline V lookup: CDR1 MDHEN, CDR2 SYDVKM.

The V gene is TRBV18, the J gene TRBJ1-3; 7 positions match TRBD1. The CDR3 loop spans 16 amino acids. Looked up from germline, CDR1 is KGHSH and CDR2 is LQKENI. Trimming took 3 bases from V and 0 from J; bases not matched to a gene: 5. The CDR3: CASSPSQGSSGNTIYF. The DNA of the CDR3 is TGTGCCAGCTCACCGTCACAGGGGTCCTCTGGAAACACCATATATTTT.

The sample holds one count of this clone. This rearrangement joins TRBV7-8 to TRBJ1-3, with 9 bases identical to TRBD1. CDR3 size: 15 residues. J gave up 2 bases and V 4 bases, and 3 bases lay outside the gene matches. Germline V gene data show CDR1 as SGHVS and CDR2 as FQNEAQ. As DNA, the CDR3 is TGTGCCAGCAGCTCCTGGACAGGGGCTGGAAACACCATATATTTT. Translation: CASSSWTGAGNTIYF.

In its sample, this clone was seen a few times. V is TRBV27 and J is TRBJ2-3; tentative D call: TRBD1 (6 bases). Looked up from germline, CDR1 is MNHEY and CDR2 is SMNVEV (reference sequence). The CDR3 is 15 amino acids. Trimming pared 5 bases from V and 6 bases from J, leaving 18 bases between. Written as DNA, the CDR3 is TGTGCCAGCAGTAACGAACAGGGTAGGACTGATACGCAGTATTTT. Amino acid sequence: CASSNEQGRTDTQYF.

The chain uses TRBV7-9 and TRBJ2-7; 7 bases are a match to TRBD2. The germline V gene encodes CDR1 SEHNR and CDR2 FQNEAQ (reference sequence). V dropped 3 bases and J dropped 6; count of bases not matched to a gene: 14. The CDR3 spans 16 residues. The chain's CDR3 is CASSFRERDLSAEQYF. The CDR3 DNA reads TGTGCCAGCAGCTTTAGGGAGCGGGATTTGTCCGCCGAGCAGTACTTC.

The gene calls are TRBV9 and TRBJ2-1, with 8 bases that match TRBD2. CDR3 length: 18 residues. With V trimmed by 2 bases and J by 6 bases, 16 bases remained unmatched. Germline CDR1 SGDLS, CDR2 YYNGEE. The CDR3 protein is CASSVGTSGTDRANEQFF. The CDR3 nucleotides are TGTGCCAGCAGCGTCGGGACTAGTGGGACTGACAGAGCCAATGAGCAGTTCTTC.

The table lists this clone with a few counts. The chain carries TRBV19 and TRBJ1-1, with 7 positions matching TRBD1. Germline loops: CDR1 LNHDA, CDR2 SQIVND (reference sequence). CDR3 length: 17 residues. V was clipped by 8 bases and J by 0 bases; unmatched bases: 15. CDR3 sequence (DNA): TGTGCCAGTGGGACATCGACAGGGTCTACGTTGAACACTGAAGCTTTCTTT. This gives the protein CASGTSTGSTLNTEAFF.